This TCR beta chain was recorded in a study of blood T cell repertoires in COVID-19. For the study at large: Sites across the United States, Italy and Spain contributed samples from acute and convalescent COVID-19. T cells, B-cell-depleted T cells, or PBMCs supplied cDNA or gDNA.

Libraries were prepared by immunoSEQ multiplex PCR; TCRdb keeps only in-frame clonotypes and omits some of them. Of over 200,000 clones in the sample, around four fifths are singletons; the top ten hold under 3%. The CDR3 contains 14 residues. Germline CDR1 reads GTSNPN; CDR2 reads SVGIG (reference sequence). Unmatched junction bases numbered 4, after V lost 4 bases and J lost 7 bases. This clonotype was obtained from an older woman with active or convalescent COVID-19. The V call is TRBV30, the J call TRBJ1-6, with 10 nucleotides matching TRBD1. The sequencing sample was made of peripheral blood. The CDR3 loop is CAWNRGQGNSPLHF. The CDR3 DNA reads TGTGCCTGGAATCGGGGACAGGGGAATTCACCCCTCCACTTT.